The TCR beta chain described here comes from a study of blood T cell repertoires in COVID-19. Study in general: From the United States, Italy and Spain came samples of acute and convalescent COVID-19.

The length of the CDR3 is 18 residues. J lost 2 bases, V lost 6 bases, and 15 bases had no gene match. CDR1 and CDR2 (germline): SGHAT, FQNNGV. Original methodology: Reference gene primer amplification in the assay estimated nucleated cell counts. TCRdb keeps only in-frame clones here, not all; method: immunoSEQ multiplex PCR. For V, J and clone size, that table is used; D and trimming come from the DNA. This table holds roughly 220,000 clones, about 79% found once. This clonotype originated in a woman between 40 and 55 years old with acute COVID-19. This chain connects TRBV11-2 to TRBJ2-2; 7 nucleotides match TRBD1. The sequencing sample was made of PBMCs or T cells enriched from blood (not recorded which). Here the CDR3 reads CASSPLPGQILNTGELFF. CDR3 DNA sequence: TGTGCCAGCAGTCCTCTTCCGGGACAGATATTAAACACCGGGGAGCTGTTTTTT.